One and the same sample provided the 23 T cell receptor beta chains below, sequenced in a study of T cell changes during pregnancy in multiple sclerosis. The data were produced by immunoSEQ multiplex PCR, yet TCRdb's version contains in-frame clones alone and is incomplete. The data hold approximately 69,000 clones, with 90% to 95% observed a single time. The sequenced sample was CD4+ T cells from peripheral blood mononuclear cells, obtained in the third trimester of pregnancy. These receptors were obtained from a female donor in good health, enrolled as a control in a pregnancy study.

The gene calls are TRBV27 and TRBJ2-5, with D possibly being TRBD2 (5 bases). The CDR3 has 15 residues. Germline lookup yields CDR1 MNHEY and CDR2 SMNVEV (reference sequence). Trimming took off 3 bases at V and 5 bases at J, with 16 bases between the two ends. The CDR3 region has the DNA TGTGCCAGCAGTTTCCTAGCACGGGTGCGGGAGACCCAGTACTTC. This gives the protein CASSFLARVRETQYF.

The V gene is TRBV19, the J gene TRBJ1-1; D not certain. The germline CDR1 and CDR2 sequences are LNHDA and SQIVND (reference sequence). V was clipped by 11 bases and J by 0 bases, with 7 bases between them. This CDR3 has 11 residues. As DNA, the CDR3 is TGTGCCTCGGTTTTGAACACTGAAGCTTTCTTT. Residues: CASVLNTEAFF.

The chain uses TRBV27 and TRBJ1-2; no reliable D call. The CDR3 runs 15 residues. Between the trimmed V and J ends, which lost 3 bases and 8 bases, there was a span of 19 bases. Germline CDR1 and CDR2: MNHEY and SMNVEV (reference sequence). The CDR3 is CASSFSRQAGGGYTF. The CDR3 DNA sequence: TGTGCCAGCAGTTTCTCTCGGCAGGCCGGTGGAGGCTACACCTTC.

This clone was observed a single time. The V gene is TRBV19, the J gene TRBJ2-5; a weak D match, TRBD2 (6 bases). The CDR3 extends over 14 amino acids. V was pared by 6 bases and J by 5 bases, with 16 bases between. Germline loops: CDR1 LNHDA, CDR2 SQIVND (reference sequence). Here the CDR3 reads CASREGGGYETQYF. In DNA form, the CDR3 reads TGTGCCAGTAGGGAAGGTGGGGGGTACGAGACCCAGTACTTC.

The chain joins TRBV5-1 to TRBJ2-6; D is perhaps TRBD1 (6 bases). The length of the CDR3 is 20 residues. The V gene's germline CDR1 is SGHRS and CDR2 YFSETQ. V was shortened by 0 bases and J by 0 bases, with 19 bases between the two germline ends. CDR3 residues: CASSLAPQGTSSSGANVLTF. The CDR3, as DNA: TGCGCCAGCAGCTTGGCACCCCAGGGGACGAGTTCCTCTGGGGCCAACGTCCTGACTTTC.

The chain carries TRBV18 and TRBJ1-1; TRBD1 is a possible D gene (6 bases). This CDR3 region has 14 residues. The V and J ends lost 6 bases and 1 base respectively, with 12 bases between them. The germline V gene encodes CDR1 KGHSH and CDR2 LQKENI. CDR3 DNA: TGTGCCAGCTCGATGAACAGGGAGAACACTGAAGCTTTCTTT. Encoded protein: CASSMNRENTEAFF.

This chain connects TRBV19 to TRBJ2-7; 9 positions agree with TRBD1. Trimming at V came to 5 bases and at J to 0 bases, leaving 8 bases not matched to a gene. Germline CDR1 reads LNHDA; CDR2 reads SQIVND (reference sequence). The CDR3 length is 16 residues. CDR3 bases: TGTGCCAGTAGTCCAGGGGGGACAGGGAGCTCCTACGAGCAGTACTTC. Its protein is CASSPGGTGSSYEQYF.

The chain employs TRBV11-2 and TRBJ1-1; D is possibly TRBD1 (5 bases). Germline assignment: CDR1 SGHAT and CDR2 FQNNGV. Trimming cost V 5 bases and J 1 base, with 17 bases left between them. This CDR3 has 16 residues. The CDR3 sequence: CASSPWGEGTNTEAFF. CDR3 sequence (DNA): TGTGCCAGCAGCCCCTGGGGGGAGGGGACGAACACTGAAGCTTTCTTT.

The chain links TRBV10-3 to TRBJ2-5; 12 bases map to TRBD1. V dropped 4 bases and J dropped 5; count of bases not matched to a gene: 5. Germline V gene sequence: CDR1 ENHRY, CDR2 SYGVKD. This CDR3 spans 15 amino acids. CDR3 loop: CAISGSGTGGETQYF. CDR3 sequence (DNA): TGTGCCATCAGTGGATCCGGGACAGGGGGCGAGACCCAGTACTTC.

The genes are TRBV4-3 and TRBJ1-3, with D tentatively TRBD1 (5 bases). V gave up 3 bases and J gave up 4 bases, with 16 bases separating them. The CDR3 length is 16 residues. Germline V lookup: CDR1 LGHNA, CDR2 YSLEER. The CDR3 bases are TGCGCCAGCAGCCAGACGCGGGGACTAAAAGGAAACACCATATATTTT. It translates to CASSQTRGLKGNTIYF.

The rearrangement links TRBV29-1 to TRBJ2-5; D uncertain. V was pared by 4 bases and J by 3 bases, with 9 bases between. CDR1 and CDR2 from the germline V gene are SQVTM and ANQGSEA. The CDR3 is 12 residues long. This chain's CDR3 is CSVVMFEETQYF. CDR3 bases: TGCAGCGTTGTAATGTTCGAAGAGACCCAGTACTTC.

The table lists this clone with a count of one. CDR3: CASSQTGTGEKQYF. The CDR3 DNA sequence: TGTGCCAGCAGCCAAACTGGGACAGGTGAAAAGCAGTACTTC. The rearrangement joins TRBV27 to TRBJ2-7; 8 bases are a match to TRBD1. The V segment lost 6 bases and the J segment 8 bases; nucleotides outside the gene matches: 12. The CDR3 has 14 amino acids. Germline values: CDR1 MNHEY, CDR2 SMNVEV (reference sequence).

This chain uses TRBV30 with TRBJ1-4; 7 positions match TRBD1. The CDR3 is made up of 15 amino acids. After removal of 0 bases from V and 4 bases from J, the junction contained 5 bases not matched to a gene. Germline CDR1 reads GTSNPN; CDR2 reads SVGIG (reference sequence). Here the CDR3 reads CAWSVSDRDNEKLFF. In DNA form, the CDR3 reads TGTGCCTGGAGTGTATCAGACAGGGATAATGAAAAACTGTTTTTT.

This rearrangement joins TRBV30 to TRBJ1-2; D unresolved. V shed 0 bases and J shed 8 bases, with 13 bases lying between them. This CDR3 contains 13 residues. Germline CDR1 and CDR2: GTSNPN and SVGIG (reference sequence). CDR3 residues: CAWSVDPQYGYTF. Written as DNA, the CDR3 is TGTGCCTGGAGTGTTGATCCCCAGTACGGCTACACCTTC.

J is TRBJ1-6 and V is TRBV6-4; possible D gene TRBD1, 5 bases. The CDR3 totals 15 residues. V dropped 2 bases and J dropped 5 bases, with 10 bases sitting between them. CDR1 is MRHNA, CDR2 SNTAGT, per germline. This CDR3 reads CASSDRGDDNSPLHF. The CDR3, as DNA: TGTGCCAGCAGTGACCGGGGGGACGATAATTCACCCCTCCACTTT.

This clone is a singleton in its sample. The genes are TRBV5-4 and TRBJ1-5; a possible D gene is TRBD1 (6 bases). This CDR3 has 15 amino acids. Germline assignment: CDR1 SGHNT and CDR2 YYREEE (reference sequence). Trimming removed 3 bases at V and 5 bases at J, with 15 bases between. In DNA, the CDR3 is TGTGCCAGCAGCTCCCAAGGGACATCCGATCAGCCCCAGCATTTT. This sequence encodes CASSSQGTSDQPQHF.

The chain joins TRBV11-2 to TRBJ2-3; TRBD2 aligns across 12 bases. The V and J ends lost 1 base and 3 bases, in that order; junction bases with no gene match: 8. Germline CDR1 SGHAT, CDR2 FQNNGV. CDR3 length equals 18 residues. Here the CDR3 reads CASSLGPSSGGATDTQYF. The CDR3, as DNA: TGTGCCAGCAGCTTAGGCCCTTCTAGCGGGGGGGCAACAGATACGCAGTATTTT. Variable domain in full (rest from reference TRBV11-2 and TRBJ2-3): EAGVAQSPRYKIIEKRQSVAFWCNPISGHATLYWYQQILGQGPKLLIQFQNNGVVDDSQLPKDRFSAERLKGVDSTLKIQPAKLEDSAVYLCASSLGPSSGGATDTQYFGPGTRLTVL.

The V call is TRBV11-3, the J call TRBJ2-5; maybe TRBD2 (6 bases). The V end was cut by 5 bases, the J end by 8 bases, with 18 bases between. Germline CDR1 reads SGHNT; CDR2 reads YENEEA. The CDR3 is 14 residues long. The CDR3 here is CASSPEGGMRTQYF. DNA of the CDR3: TGTGCCAGCAGCCCCGAGGGCGGGATGAGAACCCAGTACTTC.

This rearrangement joins TRBV7-3 to TRBJ2-1; the D gene is possibly TRBD2 (6 bases). Germline V gene lookup returns CDR1 SGHTA and CDR2 FQGTGA. V was cut by 5 bases and J by 9 bases, with 17 bases left in between. This CDR3 contains 14 residues. CDR3 sequence (DNA): TGTGCCAGCAGCCCCCGCGGGACGGCGAGTGAGCAGTTCTTC. This sequence encodes CASSPRGTASEQFF. The complete variable domain, with remaining parts taken from reference TRBV7-3 and TRBJ2-1, reads GAGVSQTPSNKVTEKGKYVELRCDPISGHTALYWYRQSLGQGPEFLIYFQGTGAADDSGLPNDRFFAVRPEGSVSTLKIQRTERGDSAVYLCASSPRGTASEQFFGPGTRLTVL.

The J gene is TRBJ1-2, the V gene TRBV9, with 9 nucleotides matching TRBD1. With 3 bases clipped from V and 8 bases from J, the junction kept 8 bases outside the gene matches. The germline V gene encodes CDR1 SGDLS and CDR2 YYNGEE. The CDR3 has 14 amino acids. The CDR3 DNA is TGTGCCAGCAGCGCACCAACAGGGGGCTTGGGCTACACCTTC. Encoded protein: CASSAPTGGLGYTF.

This chain uses TRBV5-5 with TRBJ1-2; 7 bases fit TRBD1. V shed 1 base and J 2 bases; nucleotides not matched to a gene: 2. CDR1 SGHKS and CDR2 YYEKEE come from the germline V gene (reference sequence). The CDR3 covers 14 residues. The CDR3 sequence is CASSLQGQNYGYTF. CDR3 bases: TGTGCCAGCAGCTTGCAGGGACAGAACTATGGCTACACCTTC. The variable domain in full, with the rest retrieved from reference TRBV5-5 and TRBJ1-2, is DAGVTQSPTHLIKTRGQQVTLRCSPISGHKSVSWYQQVLGQGPQFIFQYYEKEERGRGNFPDRFSARQFPNYSSELNVNALLLGDSALYLCASSLQGQNYGYTFGSGTRLTVV.

The chain employs TRBV7-3 and TRBJ2-7; 8 bases align to TRBD2. J was trimmed by 2 bases and V by 8 bases; bases with no gene match: 8. The CDR3 covers 14 residues. Germline V CDR1 and CDR2: SGHTA, FQGTGA. CDR3 region: CASGPGGIAYEQYF. The CDR3 nucleotides read TGTGCCAGCGGTCCGGGGGGGATCGCCTACGAGCAGTACTTC.

The rearrangement joins TRBV7-2 to TRBJ2-3; D call uncertain. Trimming shortened V by 1 base and J by 9 bases, and 14 bases separated the two germline ends. Germline V gene data show CDR1 as SGHTA and CDR2 as FQGNSA. The CDR3 sequence is 14 residues long. This chain's CDR3 is CASSLDEATPTQYF. CDR3 nucleotides: TGTGCCAGCAGCTTAGATGAGGCTACTCCAACGCAGTATTTT.